This T cell receptor beta chain was captured in a study of T cells after yellow fever vaccination. Study-level points and caveats: After the booster, about 95% of CD4 and roughly nine tenths of CD8 primary-response clones were re-detected.

About this clonotype: What it binds is unknown.

Germline V lookup: CDR1 LNHDA, CDR2 SQIVND (reference sequence). CDR3 size: 15 residues. Trimming took 4 bases from V and 0 from J, leaving 12 bases between them. TCRdb processed the 5' RACE reads anew with MiXCR; each CDR3 protein has one entry. The data hold 150,000 to 200,000 distinct CDR3 sequences, with roughly a tenth observed a single time. The clonotype originates from a man younger than 30 who received the YFV17D yellow fever vaccine. The chain is built from TRBV19 and TRBJ1-1; D might be TRBD1 (6 bases). The sequenced sample was CD8+ T cells sorted from PBMCs, obtained 45 days after the yellow fever booster vaccination. CDR3 bases: TGTGCCAGTAGTACTACAGGGTTCATGAACACTGAAGCTTTCTTT. This sequence encodes CASSTTGFMNTEAFF.